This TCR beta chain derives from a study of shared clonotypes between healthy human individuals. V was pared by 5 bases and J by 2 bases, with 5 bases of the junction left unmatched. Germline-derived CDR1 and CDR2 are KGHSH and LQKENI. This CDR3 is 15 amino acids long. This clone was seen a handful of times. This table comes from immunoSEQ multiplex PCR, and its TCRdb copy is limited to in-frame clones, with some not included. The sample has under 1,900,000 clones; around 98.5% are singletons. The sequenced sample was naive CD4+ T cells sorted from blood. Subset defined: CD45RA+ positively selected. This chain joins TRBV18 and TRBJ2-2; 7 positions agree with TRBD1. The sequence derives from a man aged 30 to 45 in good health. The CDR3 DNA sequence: TGTGCCAGCTCAAGGGGACAGCTCAACACCGGGGAGCTGTTTTTT. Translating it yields CASSRGQLNTGELFF.